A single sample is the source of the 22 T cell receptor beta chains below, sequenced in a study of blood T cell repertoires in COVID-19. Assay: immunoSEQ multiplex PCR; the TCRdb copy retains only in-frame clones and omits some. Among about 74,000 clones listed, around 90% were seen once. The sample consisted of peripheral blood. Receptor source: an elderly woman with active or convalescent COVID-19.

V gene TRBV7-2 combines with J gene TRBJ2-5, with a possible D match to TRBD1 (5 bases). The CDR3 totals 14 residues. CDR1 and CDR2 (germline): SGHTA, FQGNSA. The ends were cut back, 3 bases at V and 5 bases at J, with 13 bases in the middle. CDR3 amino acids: CASSLGRASETQYF. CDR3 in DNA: TGTGCCAGCAGCTTGGGCAGGGCGAGTGAGACCCAGTACTTC.

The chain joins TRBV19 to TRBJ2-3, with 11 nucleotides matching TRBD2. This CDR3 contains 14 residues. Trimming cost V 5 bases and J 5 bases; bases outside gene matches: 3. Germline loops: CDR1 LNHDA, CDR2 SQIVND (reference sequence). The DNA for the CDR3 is TGTGCCAGTAGTCCCGGACTAGCGGGAGATACGCAGTATTTT. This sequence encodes CASSPGLAGDTQYF.

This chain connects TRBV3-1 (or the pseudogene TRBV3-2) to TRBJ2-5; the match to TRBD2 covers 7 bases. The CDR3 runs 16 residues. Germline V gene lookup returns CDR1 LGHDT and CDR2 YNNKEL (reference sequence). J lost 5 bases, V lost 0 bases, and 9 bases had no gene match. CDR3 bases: TGTGCCAGCAGCCAAGAGACGGGTCGGGGGGTTGAGACCCAGTACTTC. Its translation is CASSQETGRGVETQYF.

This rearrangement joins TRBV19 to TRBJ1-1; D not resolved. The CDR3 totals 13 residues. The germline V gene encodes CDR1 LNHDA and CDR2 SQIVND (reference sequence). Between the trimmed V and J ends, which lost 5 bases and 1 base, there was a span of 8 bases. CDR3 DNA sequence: TGTGCCAGTAGTGTTCCGAGGAACACTGAAGCTTTCTTT. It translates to CASSVPRNTEAFF. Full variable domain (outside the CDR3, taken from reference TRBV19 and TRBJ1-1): DGGITQSPKYLFRKEGQNVTLSCEQNLNHDAMYWYRQDPGQGLRLIYYSQIVNDFQKGDIAEGYSVSREKKESFPLTVTSAQKNPTAFYLCASSVPRNTEAFFGQGTRLTVV.

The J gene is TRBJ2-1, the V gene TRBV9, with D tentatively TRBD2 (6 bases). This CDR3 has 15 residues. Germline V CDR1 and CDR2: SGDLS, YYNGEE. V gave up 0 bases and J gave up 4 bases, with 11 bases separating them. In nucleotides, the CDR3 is TGTGCCAGCAGCGTAGACGGGACTTCGTACAATGAGCAGTTCTTC. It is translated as CASSVDGTSYNEQFF.

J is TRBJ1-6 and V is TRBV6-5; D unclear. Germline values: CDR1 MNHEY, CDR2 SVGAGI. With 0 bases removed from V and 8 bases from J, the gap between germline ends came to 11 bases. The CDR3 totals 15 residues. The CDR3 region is CASSYSRGRDSPLHF. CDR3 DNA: TGTGCCAGCAGTTACTCTCGGGGTAGGGATTCACCCCTCCACTTT.

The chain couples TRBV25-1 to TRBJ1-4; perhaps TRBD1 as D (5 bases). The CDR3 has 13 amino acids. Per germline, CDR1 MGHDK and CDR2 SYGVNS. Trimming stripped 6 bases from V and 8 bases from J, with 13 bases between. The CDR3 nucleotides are TGTGCCAGCAGGTCCTGGGGCTTAGAAAAACTGTTTTTT. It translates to CASRSWGLEKLFF.

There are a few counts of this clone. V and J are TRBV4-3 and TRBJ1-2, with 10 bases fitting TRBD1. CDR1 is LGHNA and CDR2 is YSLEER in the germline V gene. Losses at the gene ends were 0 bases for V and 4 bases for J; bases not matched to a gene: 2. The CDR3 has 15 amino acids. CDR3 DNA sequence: TGCGCCAGCAGCCAAGATCGGGACAGGGGCTATGGCTACACCTTC. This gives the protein CASSQDRDRGYGYTF.

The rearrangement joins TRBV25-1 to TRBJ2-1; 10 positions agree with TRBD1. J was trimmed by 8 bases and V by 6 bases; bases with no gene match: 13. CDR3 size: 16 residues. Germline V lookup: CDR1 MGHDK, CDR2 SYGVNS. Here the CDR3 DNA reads TGTGCCAGCAGCGGGGGAGGGGGACAGGGGTTCGATGAGCAGTTCTTC. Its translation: CASSGGGGQGFDEQFF.

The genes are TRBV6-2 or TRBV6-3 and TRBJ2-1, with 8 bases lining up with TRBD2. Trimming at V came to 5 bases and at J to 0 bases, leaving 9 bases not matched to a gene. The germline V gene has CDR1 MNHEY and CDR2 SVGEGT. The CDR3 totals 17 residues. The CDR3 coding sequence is TGTGCCAGCAGTCCCCTGAGGGGACTAGGCTCCTACAATGAGCAGTTCTTC. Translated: CASSPLRGLGSYNEQFF.

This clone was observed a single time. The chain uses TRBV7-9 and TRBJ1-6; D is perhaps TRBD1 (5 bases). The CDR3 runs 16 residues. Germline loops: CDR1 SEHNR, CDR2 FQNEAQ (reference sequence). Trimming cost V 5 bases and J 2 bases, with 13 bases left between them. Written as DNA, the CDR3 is TGTGCCAGCAGCCCGCTGGGGGGGACCTATAATTCACCCCTCCACTTT. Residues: CASSPLGGTYNSPLHF.

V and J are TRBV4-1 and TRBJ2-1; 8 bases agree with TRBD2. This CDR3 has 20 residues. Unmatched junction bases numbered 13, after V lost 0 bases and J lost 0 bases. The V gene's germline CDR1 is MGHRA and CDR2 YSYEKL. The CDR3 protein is CASSQDALAGSQISYNEQFF. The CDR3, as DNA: TGCGCCAGCAGCCAAGATGCGCTAGCGGGCTCCCAAATCTCCTACAATGAGCAGTTCTTC.

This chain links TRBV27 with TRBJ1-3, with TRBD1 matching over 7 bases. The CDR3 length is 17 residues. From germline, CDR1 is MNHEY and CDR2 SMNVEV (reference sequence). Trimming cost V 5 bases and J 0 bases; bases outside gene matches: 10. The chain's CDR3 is CASSQYRGRGSGNTIYF. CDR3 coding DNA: TGTGCCAGCAGTCAATACAGGGGAAGGGGCTCTGGAAACACCATATATTTT.

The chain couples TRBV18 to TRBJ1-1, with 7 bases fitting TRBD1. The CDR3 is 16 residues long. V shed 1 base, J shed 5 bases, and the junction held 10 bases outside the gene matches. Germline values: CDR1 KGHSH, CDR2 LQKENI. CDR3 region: CASSPRKRQGVTEAFF. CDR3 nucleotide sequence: TGTGCCAGCTCACCACGGAAGCGACAGGGAGTGACTGAAGCTTTCTTT.

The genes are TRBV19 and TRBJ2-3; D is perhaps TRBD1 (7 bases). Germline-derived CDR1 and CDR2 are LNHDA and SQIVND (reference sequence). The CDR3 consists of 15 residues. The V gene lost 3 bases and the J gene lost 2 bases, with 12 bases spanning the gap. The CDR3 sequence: CASSMDRTTTDTQYF. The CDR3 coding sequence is TGTGCCAGTAGTATGGACAGGACTACCACAGATACGCAGTATTTT.

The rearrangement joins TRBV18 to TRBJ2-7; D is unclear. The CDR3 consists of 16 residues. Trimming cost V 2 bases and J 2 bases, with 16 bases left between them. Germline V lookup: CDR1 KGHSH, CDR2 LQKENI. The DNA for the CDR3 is TGTGCCAGCTCACCAAACCGCCCGCATTCTACCTACGAGCAGTACTTC. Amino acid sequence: CASSPNRPHSTYEQYF.

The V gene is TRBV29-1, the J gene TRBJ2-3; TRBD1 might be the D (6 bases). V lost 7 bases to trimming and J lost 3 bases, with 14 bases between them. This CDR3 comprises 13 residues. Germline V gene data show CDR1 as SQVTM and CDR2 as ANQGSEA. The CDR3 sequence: CSARAQGTDTQYF. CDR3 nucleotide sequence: TGCAGCGCCCGGGCTCAGGGGACAGATACGCAGTATTTT.

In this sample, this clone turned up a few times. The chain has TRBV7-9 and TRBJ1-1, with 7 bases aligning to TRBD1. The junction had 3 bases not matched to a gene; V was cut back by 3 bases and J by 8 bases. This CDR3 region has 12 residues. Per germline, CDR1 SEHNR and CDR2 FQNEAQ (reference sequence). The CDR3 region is CASSLTGKEAFF. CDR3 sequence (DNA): TGTGCCAGCAGCTTGACAGGGAAAGAAGCTTTCTTT.

The CDR3 nucleotides read TGCAGCATCACTTCTGGACAGGGAAGGGAGACCCAGTACTTC. It codes for CSITSGQGRETQYF. The V call is TRBV29-1, the J call TRBJ2-5; TRBD1 matches 8 bases. This CDR3 comprises 14 residues. Germline V gene lookup returns CDR1 SQVTM and CDR2 ANQGSEA. With 8 bases clipped from V and 5 bases from J, the junction kept 13 bases outside the gene matches.

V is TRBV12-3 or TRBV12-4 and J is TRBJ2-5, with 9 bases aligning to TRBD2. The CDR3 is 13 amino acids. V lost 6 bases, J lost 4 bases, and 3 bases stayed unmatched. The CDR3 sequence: CASRNSGRETQYF. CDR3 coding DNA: TGTGCCAGCAGGAATAGCGGGAGAGAGACCCAGTACTTC.

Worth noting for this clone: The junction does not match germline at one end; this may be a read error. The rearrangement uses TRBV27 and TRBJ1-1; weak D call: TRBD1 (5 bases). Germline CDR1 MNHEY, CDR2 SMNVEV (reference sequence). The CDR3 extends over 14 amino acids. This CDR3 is CASSFYGANSEAFF. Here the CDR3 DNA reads TGTGCCAGCAGTTTCTATGGGGCTAACAGTGAAGCTTTCTTT.

The CDR3 coding sequence is TGTGCCAGCAGTTTCCGCAGGGGATCCTACGAGCAGTACTTC. It yields the protein CASSFRRGSYEQYF. The chain joins TRBV27 to TRBJ2-7, with D perhaps TRBD1 (6 bases). V was pared by 3 bases and J by 1 base, with 10 bases between. The CDR3 sequence is 14 residues long. Per germline, CDR1 MNHEY and CDR2 SMNVEV (reference sequence).